This TCR beta chain was sequenced in a study of T-cell reconstitution after alpha-beta-depleted transplantation in children. A TCRbeta library incorporating unique molecular identifiers was prepared. One entry per CDR3 protein results from TCRdb running MiXCR on the PCR reads. The sample contains roughly 500,000 distinct CDR3 sequences, around a third of which appear only once. Trimming stripped 0 bases from V and 4 bases from J, with 18 bases between. The CDR3 spans 17 residues. The germline V gene encodes CDR1 SGHRS and CDR2 YFSETQ. The sample here was PBMCs from the stem cell graft donor, taken from the stem cell graft. The rearrangement links TRBV5-1 to TRBJ2-3; D is perhaps TRBD2 (5 bases). This sequence was found in a human donor who donated a stem cell graft to a child with aplastic anemia. CDR3 sequence reads: CASSLGPGSRVPDTQYF. The CDR3 bases are TGCGCCAGCAGCTTGGGACCGGGATCCCGGGTCCCAGATACGCAGTATTTT.